This T cell receptor beta chain was sequenced for a study of technical replicates of blood from several donors. TCRdb keeps only in-frame clones here, not all; method: immunoSEQ multiplex PCR. Of approximately 100,000 clones in the sample, approximately 96% were seen once. Germline lookup yields CDR1 SGHRS and CDR2 YFSETQ. Unmatched junction bases numbered 7, after V lost 5 bases and J lost 6 bases. The CDR3 has 15 amino acids. The sequenced material came from T cells isolated from PBMCs. This TCR came from a human donor in good health. This chain uses TRBV5-1 with TRBJ2-1, with TRBD2 matching 11 bases. Here the CDR3 reads CASREASGGTNEQFF. CDR3 bases: TGCGCCAGCAGGGAAGCTAGCGGGGGGACCAATGAGCAGTTCTTC.